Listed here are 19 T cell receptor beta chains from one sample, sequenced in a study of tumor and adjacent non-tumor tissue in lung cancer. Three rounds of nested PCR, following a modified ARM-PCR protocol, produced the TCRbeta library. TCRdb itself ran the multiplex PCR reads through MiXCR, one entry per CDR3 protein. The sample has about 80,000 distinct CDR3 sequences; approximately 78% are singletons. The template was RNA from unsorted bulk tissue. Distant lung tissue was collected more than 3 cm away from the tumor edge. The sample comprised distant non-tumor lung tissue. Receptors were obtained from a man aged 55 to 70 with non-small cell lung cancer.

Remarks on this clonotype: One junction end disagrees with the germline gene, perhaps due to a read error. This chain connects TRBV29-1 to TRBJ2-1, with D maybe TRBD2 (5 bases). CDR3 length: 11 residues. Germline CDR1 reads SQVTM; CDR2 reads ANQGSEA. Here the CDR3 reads CNARTVSERFF. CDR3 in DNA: TGCAACGCCAGGACTGTGAGTGAGCGGTTCTTC.

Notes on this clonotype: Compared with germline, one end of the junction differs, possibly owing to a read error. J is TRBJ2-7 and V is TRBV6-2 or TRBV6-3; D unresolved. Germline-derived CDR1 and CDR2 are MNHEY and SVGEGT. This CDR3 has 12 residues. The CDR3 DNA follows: TGTGCCAACAGAGGCAGCTCCTACGAGCAGTATTTC. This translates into CANRGSSYEQYF.

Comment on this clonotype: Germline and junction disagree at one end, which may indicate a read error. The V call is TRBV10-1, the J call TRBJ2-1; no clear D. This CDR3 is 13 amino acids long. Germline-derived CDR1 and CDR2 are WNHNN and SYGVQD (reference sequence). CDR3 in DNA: TGCGCCTGCAGTGATGCGGACTACAATGAGCAGTTCTTC. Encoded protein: CACSDADYNEQFF.

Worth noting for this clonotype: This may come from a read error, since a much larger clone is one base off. The CDR3 loop reads CASSSLSSYEQYF. CDR3 DNA: TGTGCCAGCAGTTCTCTCAGCAGTTACGAGCAGTACTTC. The V and J genes are TRBV12-3 or TRBV12-4 and TRBJ2-7; D not resolved. CDR3 length: 13 residues. Trimming cost V 4 bases and J 4 bases, with 11 bases left between them.

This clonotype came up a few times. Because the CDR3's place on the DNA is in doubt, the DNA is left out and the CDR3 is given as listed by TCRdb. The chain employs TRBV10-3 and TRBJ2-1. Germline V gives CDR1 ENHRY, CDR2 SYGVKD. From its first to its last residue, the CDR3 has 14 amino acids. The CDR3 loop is CAIRSEVFGSEQFF.

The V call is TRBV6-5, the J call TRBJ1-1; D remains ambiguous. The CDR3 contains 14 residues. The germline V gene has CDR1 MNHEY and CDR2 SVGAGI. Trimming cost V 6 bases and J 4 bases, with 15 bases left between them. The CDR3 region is CASRRASMSTEAFF. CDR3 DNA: TGTGCCAGCAGAAGGGCCTCCATGAGCACTGAAGCTTTCTTT.

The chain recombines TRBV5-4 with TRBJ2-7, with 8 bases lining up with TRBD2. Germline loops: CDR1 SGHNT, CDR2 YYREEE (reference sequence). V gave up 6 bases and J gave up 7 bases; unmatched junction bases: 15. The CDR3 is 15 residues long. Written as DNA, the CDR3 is TGTGCCAGCAACCCGGAGGCAGCGGGAGAGAGGGAGCAGTACTTC. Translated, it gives CASNPEAAGEREQYF.

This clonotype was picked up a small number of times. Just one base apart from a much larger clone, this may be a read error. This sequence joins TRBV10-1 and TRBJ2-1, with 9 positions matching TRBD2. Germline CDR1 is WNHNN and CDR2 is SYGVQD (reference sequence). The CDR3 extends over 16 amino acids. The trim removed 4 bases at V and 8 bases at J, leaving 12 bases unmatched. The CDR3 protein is CASSGNPAGGYDEQFF. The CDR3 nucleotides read TGCGCCAGCAGTGGAAATCCAGCGGGAGGTTACGATGAGCAGTTCTTC.

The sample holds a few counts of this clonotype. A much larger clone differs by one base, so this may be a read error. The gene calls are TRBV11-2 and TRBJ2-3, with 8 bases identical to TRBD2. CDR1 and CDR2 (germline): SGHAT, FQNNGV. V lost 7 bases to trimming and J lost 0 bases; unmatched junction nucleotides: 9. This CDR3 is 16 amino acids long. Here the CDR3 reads CASNRIAGSSTDTQYF. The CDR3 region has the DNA TGTGCCAGCAACCGTATAGCGGGATCAAGCACAGATACGCAGTATTTT.

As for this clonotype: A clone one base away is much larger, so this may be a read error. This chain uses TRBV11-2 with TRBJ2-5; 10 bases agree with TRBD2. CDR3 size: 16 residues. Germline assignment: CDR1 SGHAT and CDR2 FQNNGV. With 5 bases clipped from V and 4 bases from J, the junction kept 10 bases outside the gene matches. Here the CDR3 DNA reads TGTGCCAGCAGCCAGGGACTAGCGCGATTAGTAGAGACCCAGTACTTC. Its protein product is CASSQGLARLVETQYF.

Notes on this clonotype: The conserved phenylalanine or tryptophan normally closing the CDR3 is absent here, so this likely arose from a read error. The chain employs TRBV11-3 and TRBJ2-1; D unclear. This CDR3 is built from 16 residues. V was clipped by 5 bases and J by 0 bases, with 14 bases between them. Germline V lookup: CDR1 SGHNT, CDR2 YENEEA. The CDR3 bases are TGTGCCAGCAGCCCCGCCTGGCGGAGCTCCTACAATGAGCAGTTCTTG. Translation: CASSPAWRSSYNEQFL.

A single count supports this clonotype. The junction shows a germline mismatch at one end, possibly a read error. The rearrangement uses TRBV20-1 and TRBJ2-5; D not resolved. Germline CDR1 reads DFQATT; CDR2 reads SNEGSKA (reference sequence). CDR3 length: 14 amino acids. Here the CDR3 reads CSVRLTFTSETRYF. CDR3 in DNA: TGCAGTGTTAGACTCACCTTCACCTCGGAGACCCGGTACTTC.

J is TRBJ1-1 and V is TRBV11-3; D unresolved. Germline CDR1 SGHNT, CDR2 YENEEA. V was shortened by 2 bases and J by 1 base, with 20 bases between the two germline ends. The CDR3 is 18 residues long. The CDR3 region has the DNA TGTGCCAGCAGCTTAAATCCAAATCTGTATGGTCGGAACACTGAAGCTTTCTTT. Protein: CASSLNPNLYGRNTEAFF.

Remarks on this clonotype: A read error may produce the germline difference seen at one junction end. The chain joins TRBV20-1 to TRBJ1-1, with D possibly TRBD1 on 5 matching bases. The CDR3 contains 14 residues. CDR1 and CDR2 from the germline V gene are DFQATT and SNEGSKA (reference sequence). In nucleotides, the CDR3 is TGCAGTGTCAGCGGGGGGGGTATGAACAGTGAAGCTTTCTTT. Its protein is CSVSGGGMNSEAFF.

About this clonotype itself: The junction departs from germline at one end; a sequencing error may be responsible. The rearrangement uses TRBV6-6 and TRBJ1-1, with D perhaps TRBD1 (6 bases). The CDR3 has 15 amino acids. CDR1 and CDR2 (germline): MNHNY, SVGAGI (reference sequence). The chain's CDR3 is CASRGIGGHGTETFF. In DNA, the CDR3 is TGTGCCAGCAGGGGGATAGGGGGACACGGGACTGAAACTTTCTTT.

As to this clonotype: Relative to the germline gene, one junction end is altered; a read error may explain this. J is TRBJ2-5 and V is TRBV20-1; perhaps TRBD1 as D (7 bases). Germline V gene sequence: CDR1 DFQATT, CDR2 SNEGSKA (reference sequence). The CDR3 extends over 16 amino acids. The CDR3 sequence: CSVRDQGGANQETQYF. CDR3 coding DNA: TGCAGTGTTAGAGATCAGGGGGGAGCGAACCAAGAGACCCAGTACTTC.

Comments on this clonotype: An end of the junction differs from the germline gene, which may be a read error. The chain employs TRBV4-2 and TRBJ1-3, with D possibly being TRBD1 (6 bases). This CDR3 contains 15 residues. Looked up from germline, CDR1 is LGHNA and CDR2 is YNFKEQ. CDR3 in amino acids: CVSSQGFPSGNTIYF. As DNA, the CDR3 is TGTGTCAGCAGCCAGGGGTTCCCCTCTGGAAACACCATATATTTT.

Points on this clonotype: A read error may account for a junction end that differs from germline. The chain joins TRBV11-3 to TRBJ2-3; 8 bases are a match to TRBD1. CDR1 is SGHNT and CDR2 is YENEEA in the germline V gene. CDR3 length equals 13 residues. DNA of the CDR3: TGTGCCAGCAGAATCCAGGGGGCAGATACGCAATATTTT. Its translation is CASRIQGADTQYF. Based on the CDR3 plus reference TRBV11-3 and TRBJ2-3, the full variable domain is EAGVVQSPRYKIIEKKQPVAFWCNPISGHNTLYWYLQNLGQGPELLIRYENEEAVDDSQLPKDRFSAERLKGVDSTLKIQPAELGDSAVYLCASRIQGADTQYFGPGTRLTVL.

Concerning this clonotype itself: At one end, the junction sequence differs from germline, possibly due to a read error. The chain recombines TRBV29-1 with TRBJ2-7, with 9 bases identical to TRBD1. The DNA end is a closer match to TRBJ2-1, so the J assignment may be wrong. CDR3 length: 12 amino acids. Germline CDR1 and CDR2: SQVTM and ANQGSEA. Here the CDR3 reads CIVGQGTHEQFF. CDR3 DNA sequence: TGCATCGTTGGACAGGGGACCCACGAGCAGTTCTTC.